The clone carrying this T cell receptor (beta chain) was counted ten times or more. Its antigen is unknown. The record originates from a study of identical twins. Findings of the study overall: Conclusions came from cross-sectional statistical analysis, not from following the same donors. Invariant MAIT and iNKT cells are populations that could partly confound zero-insertion analyses.

Healthy Caucasians provided all donations. The cDNA had a unique molecular identifier and a template-switch universal primer site. TCRdb redid the calling of the 5' RACE reads with MiXCR, one entry per CDR3 protein. Of roughly 570,000 distinct CDR3 sequences listed, nearly 10% are singletons. This sample also appeared in a second study, on yellow fever vaccine responses in identical twins.

Material for sequencing was PBMCs. This sequence originates from a woman between 18 and 29 years old in good health.

This chain's CDR3 is CASSQDRGTGWTDTQYF. For the CDR3, the DNA is TGTGCCAGCAGCCAAGATCGAGGTACAGGGTGGACAGATACGCAGTATTTT. The gene calls are TRBV3-1 and TRBJ2-3; TRBD1 is a possible D gene (6 bases). This CDR3 has 17 residues. Between the trimmed V and J ends, which lost 0 bases and 3 bases, there was a span of 16 bases. CDR1 is LGHDT, CDR2 YNNKEL, per germline (reference sequence).